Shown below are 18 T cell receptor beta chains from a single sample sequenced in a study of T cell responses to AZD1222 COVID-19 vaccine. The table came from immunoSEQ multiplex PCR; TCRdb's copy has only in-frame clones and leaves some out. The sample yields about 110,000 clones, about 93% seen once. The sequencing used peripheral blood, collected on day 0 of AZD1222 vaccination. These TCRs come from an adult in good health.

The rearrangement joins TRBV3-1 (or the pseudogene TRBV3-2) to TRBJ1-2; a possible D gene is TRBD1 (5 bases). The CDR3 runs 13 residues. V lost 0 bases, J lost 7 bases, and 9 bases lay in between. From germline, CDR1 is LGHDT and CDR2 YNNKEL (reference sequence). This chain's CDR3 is CASSQDGGSGYTF. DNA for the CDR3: TGTGCCAGCAGCCAAGACGGGGGATCTGGCTACACCTTC.

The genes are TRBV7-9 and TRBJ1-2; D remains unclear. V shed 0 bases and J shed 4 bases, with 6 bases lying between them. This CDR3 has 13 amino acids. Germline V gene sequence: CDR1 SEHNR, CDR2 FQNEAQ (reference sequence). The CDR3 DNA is TGTGCCAGCAGCTTAGCGGCGGGCTATGGCTACACCTTC. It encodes CASSLAAGYGYTF. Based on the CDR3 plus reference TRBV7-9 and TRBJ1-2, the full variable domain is DTGVSQNPRHKITKRGQNVTFRCDPISEHNRLYWYRQTLGQGPEFLTYFQNEAQLEKSRLLSDRFSAERPKGSFSTLEIQRTEQGDSAMYLCASSLAAGYGYTFGSGTRLTVV.

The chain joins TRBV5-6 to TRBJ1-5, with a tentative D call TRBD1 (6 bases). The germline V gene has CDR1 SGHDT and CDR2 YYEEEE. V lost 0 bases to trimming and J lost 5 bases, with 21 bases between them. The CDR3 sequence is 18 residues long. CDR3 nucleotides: TGTGCCAGCAGCTTGGGGGCGGGTTCCCCGGGGGGCTATCAGCCCCAGCATTTT. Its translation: CASSLGAGSPGGYQPQHF.

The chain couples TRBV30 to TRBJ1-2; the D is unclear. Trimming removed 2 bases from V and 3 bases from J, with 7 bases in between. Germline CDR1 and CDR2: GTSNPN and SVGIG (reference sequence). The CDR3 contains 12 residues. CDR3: CAWSFSYYGYTF. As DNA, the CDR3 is TGTGCCTGGAGTTTCAGCTACTATGGCTACACCTTC.

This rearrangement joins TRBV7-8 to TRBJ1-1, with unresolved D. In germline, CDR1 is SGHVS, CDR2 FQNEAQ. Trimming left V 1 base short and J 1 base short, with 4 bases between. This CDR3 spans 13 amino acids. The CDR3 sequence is CASSLERNTEAFF. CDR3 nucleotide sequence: TGTGCCAGCAGCTTAGAGCGGAACACTGAAGCTTTCTTT.

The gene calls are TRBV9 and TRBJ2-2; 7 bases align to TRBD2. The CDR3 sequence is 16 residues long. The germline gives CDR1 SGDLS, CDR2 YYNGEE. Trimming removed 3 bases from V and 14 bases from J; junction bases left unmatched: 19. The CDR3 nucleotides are TGTGCCAGCAGCGCTCCAGTCACTGGGGGGGAGATTCTACTGTTTTTT. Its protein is CASSAPVTGGEILLFF.

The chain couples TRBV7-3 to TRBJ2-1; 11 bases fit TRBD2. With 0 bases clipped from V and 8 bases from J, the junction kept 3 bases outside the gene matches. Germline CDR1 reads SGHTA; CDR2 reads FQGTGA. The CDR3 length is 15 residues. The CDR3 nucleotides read TGTGCCAGCAGCTTAACACTAGCGGGAGTCGATGAGCAGTTCTTC. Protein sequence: CASSLTLAGVDEQFF.

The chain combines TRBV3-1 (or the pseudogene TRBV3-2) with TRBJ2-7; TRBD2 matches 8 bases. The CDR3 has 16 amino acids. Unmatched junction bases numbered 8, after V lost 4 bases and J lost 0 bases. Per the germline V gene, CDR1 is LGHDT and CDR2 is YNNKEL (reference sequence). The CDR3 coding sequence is TGTGCCAGCAGCCCAGACCTCGGGACTAGCTCCTACGAGCAGTACTTC. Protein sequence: CASSPDLGTSSYEQYF.

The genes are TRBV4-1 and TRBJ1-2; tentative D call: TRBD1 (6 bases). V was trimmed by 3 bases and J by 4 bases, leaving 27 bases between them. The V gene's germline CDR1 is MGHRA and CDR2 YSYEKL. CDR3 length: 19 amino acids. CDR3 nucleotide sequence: TGCGCCAGCAGCCAGGCCGCAGCGTTGGGACACGGAAAGATCTATGGCTACACCTTC. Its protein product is CASSQAAALGHGKIYGYTF.

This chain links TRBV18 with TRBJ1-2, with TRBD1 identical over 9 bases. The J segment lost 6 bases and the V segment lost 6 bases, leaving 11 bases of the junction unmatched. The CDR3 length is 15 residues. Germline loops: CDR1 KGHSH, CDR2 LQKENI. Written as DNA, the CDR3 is TGTGCCAGCTCTCCGGGACAGGGTACATTGGATGGCTACACCTTC. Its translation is CASSPGQGTLDGYTF.

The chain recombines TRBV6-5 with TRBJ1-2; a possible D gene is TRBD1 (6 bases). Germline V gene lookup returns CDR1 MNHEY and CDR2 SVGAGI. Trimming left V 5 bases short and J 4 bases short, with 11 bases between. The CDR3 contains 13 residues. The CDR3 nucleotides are TGTGCCAGCAGTCCCCGGACAGCCTATGGCTACACCTTC. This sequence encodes CASSPRTAYGYTF.

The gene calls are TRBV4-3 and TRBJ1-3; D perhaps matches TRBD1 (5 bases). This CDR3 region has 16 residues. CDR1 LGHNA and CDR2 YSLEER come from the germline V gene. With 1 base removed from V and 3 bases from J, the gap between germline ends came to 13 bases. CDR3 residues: CASSQGNGGSGNTIYF. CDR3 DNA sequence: TGCGCCAGCAGCCAAGGAAATGGGGGTAGTGGAAACACCATATATTTT.

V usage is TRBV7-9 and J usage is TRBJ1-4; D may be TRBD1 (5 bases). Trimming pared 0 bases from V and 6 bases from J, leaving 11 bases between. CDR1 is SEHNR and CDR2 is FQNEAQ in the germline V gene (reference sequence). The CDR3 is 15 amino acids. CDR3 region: CASSLAGDLDEKLFF. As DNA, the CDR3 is TGTGCCAGCAGCTTAGCAGGGGACCTGGATGAAAAACTGTTTTTT.

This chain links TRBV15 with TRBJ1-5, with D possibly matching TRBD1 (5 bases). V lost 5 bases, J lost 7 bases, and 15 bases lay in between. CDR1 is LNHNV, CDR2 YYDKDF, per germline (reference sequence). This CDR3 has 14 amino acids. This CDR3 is CATSLAQQGQPQHF. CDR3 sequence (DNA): TGTGCCACCAGCCTTGCCCAGCAGGGCCAGCCCCAGCATTTT.

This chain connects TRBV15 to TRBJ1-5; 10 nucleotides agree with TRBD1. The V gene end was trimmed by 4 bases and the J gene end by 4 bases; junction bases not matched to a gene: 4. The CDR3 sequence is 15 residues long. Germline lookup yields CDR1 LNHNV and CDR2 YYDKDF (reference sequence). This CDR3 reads CATSTRTGGNQPQHF. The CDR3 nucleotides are TGTGCCACCAGCACCCGGACAGGGGGGAATCAGCCCCAGCATTTT. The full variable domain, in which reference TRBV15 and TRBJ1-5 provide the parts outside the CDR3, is DAMVIQNPRYQVTQFGKPVTLSCSQTLNHNVMYWYQQKSSQAPKLLFHYYDKDFNNEADTPDNFQSRRPNTSFCFLDIRSPGLGDTAMYLCATSTRTGGNQPQHFGDGTRLSIL.

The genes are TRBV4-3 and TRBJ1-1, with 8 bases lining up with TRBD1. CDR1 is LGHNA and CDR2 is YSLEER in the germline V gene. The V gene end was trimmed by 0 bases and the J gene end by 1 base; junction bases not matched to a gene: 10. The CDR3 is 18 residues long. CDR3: CASSQDAGRGLRNTEAFF. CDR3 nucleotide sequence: TGCGCCAGCAGCCAAGATGCGGGCAGGGGGCTACGGAACACTGAAGCTTTCTTT.

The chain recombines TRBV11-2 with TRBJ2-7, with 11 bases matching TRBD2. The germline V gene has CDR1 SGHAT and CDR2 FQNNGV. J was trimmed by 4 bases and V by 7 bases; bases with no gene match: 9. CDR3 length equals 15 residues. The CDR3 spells CASTPAGTSGYEQYF. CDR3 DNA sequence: TGTGCCAGCACCCCCGCGGGGACTAGCGGATACGAGCAGTACTTC.

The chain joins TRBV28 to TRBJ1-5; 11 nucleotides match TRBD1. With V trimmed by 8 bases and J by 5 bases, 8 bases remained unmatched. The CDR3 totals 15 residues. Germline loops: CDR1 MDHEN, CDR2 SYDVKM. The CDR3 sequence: CASGRTGGTDQPQHF. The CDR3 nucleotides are TGTGCCAGCGGGAGGACAGGGGGCACGGATCAGCCCCAGCATTTT.